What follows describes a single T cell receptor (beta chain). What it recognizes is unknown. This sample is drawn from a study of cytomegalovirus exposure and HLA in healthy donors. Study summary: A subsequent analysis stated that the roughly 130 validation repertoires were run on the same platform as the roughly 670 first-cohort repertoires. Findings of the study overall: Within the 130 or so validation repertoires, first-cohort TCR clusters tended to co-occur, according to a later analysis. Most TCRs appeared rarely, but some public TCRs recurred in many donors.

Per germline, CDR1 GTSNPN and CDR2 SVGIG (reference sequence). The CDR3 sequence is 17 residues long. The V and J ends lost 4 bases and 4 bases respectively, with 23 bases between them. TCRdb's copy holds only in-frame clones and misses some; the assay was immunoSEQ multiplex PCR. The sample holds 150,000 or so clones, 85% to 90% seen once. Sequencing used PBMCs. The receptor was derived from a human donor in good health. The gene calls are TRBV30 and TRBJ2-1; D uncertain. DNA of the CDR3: TGTGCCTGGAAAAGAGTAATAAGTGTGTCCCTTTACAATGAGCAGTTCTTC. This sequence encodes CAWKRVISVSLYNEQFF.